This record concerns one T cell receptor beta chain sequence. The entry originates in a study of T cells in Graves' hyperthyroidism and ophthalmopathy. This CDR3 region has 16 residues. V was cut by 1 base and J by 3 bases, with 16 bases left in between. CDR1 is LNHNV and CDR2 is YYDKDF in the germline V gene (reference sequence). The TCR beta CDR3 regions underwent amplification using RNA transcripts as the source. RT-PCR in the first round (using the HTBI primer set) targeted the TCR CDR3. In TCRdb, the multiplex PCR reads were re-called with MiXCR into one record per CDR3 protein. The table has hundreds of thousands of distinct CDR3 sequences, about 14% seen once.

This TCR derives from a man aged 50 to 59 with Graves' ophthalmopathy. The sequenced sample was blood. The V call is TRBV15, the J call TRBJ2-7; a weak D match, TRBD1 (6 bases). The CDR3 DNA is TGTGCCACCAGCAGAGTGGCGGACAGACTTGACTACGAGCAGTACTTC. This translates into CATSRVADRLDYEQYF.